These T cell receptor beta chains were read from a single sample in a study of blood T cell repertoires in COVID-19. Sequenced by immunoSEQ multiplex PCR; TCRdb stores in-frame clones only, minus some. The data show 150,000 to 200,000 clones, 88% seen once. Sequences were obtained from peripheral blood. Receptor source: a human donor in a cohort sampled during active COVID-19. Both conserved end residues are part of each CDR3. The order of the fields is clone size, J gene, D gene, V gene, CDR3 DNA, CDR3 protein. The D gene is left open where the match is weak. Size tells how often a clone was seen (once, few, many) or the class of an expanded clone, and some rows leave it out.

size: few; J: TRBJ2-7; D: TRBD2; V: TRBV7-9; DNA: TGTGCCAGCAGCTTATCGGGAGGTTCCTACGAGCAGTACTTC; CDR3: CASSLSGGSYEQYF
size: -; J: TRBJ2-7; D: TRBD2; V: TRBV5-1; DNA: TGCGCCAGCAGCTTGTTGCGGGAGGGGTACGAGCAGTACTTC; CDR3: CASSLLREGYEQYF
size: -; J: TRBJ1-6; D: -; V: TRBV4-3; DNA: TGCGCCAGCAGCCAAGATTCGGGGATAGGGTCACCCCTCCACTTT; CDR3: CASSQDSGIGSPLHF
size: -; J: TRBJ1-5; D: TRBD1; V: TRBV18; DNA: TGTGCCAGCTCAGCCGACAGGGGCAATCAGCCCCAGCATTTT; CDR3: CASSADRGNQPQHF
size: -; J: TRBJ2-7; D: -; V: TRBV7-9; DNA: TGTGCCAGCAGCTTACGCCAGTACGAGCAGTACTTC; CDR3: CASSLRQYEQYF
size: -; J: TRBJ1-2; D: TRBD1; V: TRBV2; DNA: TGTGCCAGCAGACCGGGACAGGGCCGAGGGGGCTACACCTTC; CDR3: CASRPGQGRGGYTF
size: -; J: TRBJ1-4; D: TRBD1; V: TRBV28; DNA: TGTGCCAGCAGTTTATGGGGGACAGGGGGCTCATCTAATGAAAAACTGTTTTTT; CDR3: CASSLWGTGGSSNEKLFF
size: -; J: TRBJ2-5; D: -; V: TRBV6-5; DNA: TGTGCCAGTTCGCGAGTCGGAGAGACCCAGTACTTC; CDR3: CASSRVGETQYF
size: -; J: TRBJ1-5; D: -; V: TRBV3-1/TRBV3-2; DNA: TGTGCCAGCAGCCAAGATCCGGGGAGGAATCAGCCCCAGCATTTT; CDR3: CASSQDPGRNQPQHF
size: few; J: TRBJ1-1; D: TRBD1; V: TRBV13; DNA: TGTGCCAGCAGCCCCTTCAGGGGGATAGACACTGAAGCTTTCTTT; CDR3: CASSPFRGIDTEAFF
size: -; J: TRBJ2-7; D: TRBD1; V: TRBV6-5; DNA: TGTGCCAGCTCCCGGGACAGTTACTACGAGCAGTACTTC; CDR3: CASSRDSYYEQYF
size: -; J: TRBJ1-1; D: -; V: TRBV15; DNA: TGTGCCACCAGCAGAGATGTAGGAGCGAACACTGAAGCTTTCTTT; CDR3: CATSRDVGANTEAFF
size: once; J: TRBJ2-7; D: TRBD2; V: TRBV14; DNA: TGTGCCAGCAGCCAAGATCAAGGACTAGCGGCCTACGAGCAGTACTTC; CDR3: CASSQDQGLAAYEQYF
size: once; J: TRBJ1-1; D: TRBD1; V: TRBV19; DNA: TGTGCCAGTGGAGGGACAGGAGTGTACACTGAAGCTTTCTTT; CDR3: CASGGTGVYTEAFF
size: -; J: TRBJ1-2; D: -; V: TRBV4-1; DNA: TGCGCCAGCAGCCAAGATTTCGGTGATGGCTACACCTTC; CDR3: CASSQDFGDGYTF
size: -; J: TRBJ2-3; D: TRBD2; V: TRBV19; DNA: TGTGCCAGTAGTATACCCATAACTAGCGGGGGGGCATATACGCAGTATTTT; CDR3: CASSIPITSGGAYTQYF
size: -; J: TRBJ2-1; D: TRBD2; V: TRBV2; DNA: TGTGCCAGCAGTGACTCCGGACTAGCGGGAGTTGGTGGGTCCTACAATGAGCAGTTCTTC; CDR3: CASSDSGLAGVGGSYNEQFF
size: -; J: TRBJ2-5; D: TRBD1; V: TRBV6-6; DNA: TGTGCCAGCAGAGCCGACAGGGGTACTCAAGAGACCCAGTACTTC; CDR3: CASRADRGTQETQYF
size: -; J: TRBJ2-7; D: -; V: TRBV27; DNA: TGTGCCAGCAGGTCGGGACTTCTGAGCTCCTACGAGCAGTACTTC; CDR3: CASRSGLLSSYEQYF
size: -; J: TRBJ1-6; D: -; V: TRBV7-9; DNA: TGTGCCAGCAGCTTAAACGGGTGGAATTCACCCCTCCACTTT; CDR3: CASSLNGWNSPLHF
size: -; J: TRBJ2-5; D: TRBD1; V: TRBV5-1; DNA: TGCGCCAGCAGCTTGGGGGACAGGGTAGCGGAGACCCAGTACTTC; CDR3: CASSLGDRVAETQYF
size: -; J: TRBJ1-2; D: TRBD1; V: TRBV5-4; DNA: TGTGCCAGCAGCGCGGGACAGGGGGCTTTCTATGGCTACACCTTC; CDR3: CASSAGQGAFYGYTF
size: -; J: TRBJ2-7; D: TRBD1; V: TRBV5-1; DNA: TGCGCCAGCAGCGTAGACAGGGCGTCCTACGAGCAGTACTTC; CDR3: CASSVDRASYEQYF
size: -; J: TRBJ2-7; D: -; V: TRBV6-1; DNA: TGTGCCAGCAGTGAATTGGACAGATCTACCTACGAGCAGTACTTC; CDR3: CASSELDRSTYEQYF
size: once; J: TRBJ1-2; D: -; V: TRBV6-1; DNA: TGTGCCAGCAGTGAAGCGGGCAGGGGCTATGGCTACACCTTC; CDR3: CASSEAGRGYGYTF
size: -; J: TRBJ2-7; D: -; V: TRBV6-4; DNA: TGTGCCAGCAGTGAAGGGGACGAGCAGTACTTC; CDR3: CASSEGDEQYF
size: -; J: TRBJ2-7; D: -; V: TRBV20-1; DNA: TGCAGTGCTAGAGGGCCCAGCGAGCAGTACTTC; CDR3: CSARGPSEQYF
size: -; J: TRBJ1-2; D: -; V: TRBV7-9; DNA: TGTGCCAGCAGCTCCGATTGGGGAGGGTATGGCTACACCTTC; CDR3: CASSSDWGGYGYTF